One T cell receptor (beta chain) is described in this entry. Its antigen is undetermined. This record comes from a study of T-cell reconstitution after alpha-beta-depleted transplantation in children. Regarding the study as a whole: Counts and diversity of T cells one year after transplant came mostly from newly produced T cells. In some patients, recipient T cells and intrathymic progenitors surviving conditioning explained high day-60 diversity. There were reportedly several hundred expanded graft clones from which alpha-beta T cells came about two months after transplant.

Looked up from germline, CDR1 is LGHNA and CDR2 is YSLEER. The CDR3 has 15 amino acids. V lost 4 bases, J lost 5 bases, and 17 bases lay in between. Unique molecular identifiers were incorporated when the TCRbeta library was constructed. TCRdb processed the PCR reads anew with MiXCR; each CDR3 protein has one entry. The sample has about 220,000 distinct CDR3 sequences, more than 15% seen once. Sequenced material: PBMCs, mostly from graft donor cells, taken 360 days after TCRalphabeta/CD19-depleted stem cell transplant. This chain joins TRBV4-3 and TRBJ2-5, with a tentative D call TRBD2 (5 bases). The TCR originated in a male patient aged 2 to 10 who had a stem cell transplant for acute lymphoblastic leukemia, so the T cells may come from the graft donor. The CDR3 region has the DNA TGCGCCAGCAGCCGCATGATAGCGACCGGGGAGACCCAGTACTTC. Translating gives CASSRMIATGETQYF.